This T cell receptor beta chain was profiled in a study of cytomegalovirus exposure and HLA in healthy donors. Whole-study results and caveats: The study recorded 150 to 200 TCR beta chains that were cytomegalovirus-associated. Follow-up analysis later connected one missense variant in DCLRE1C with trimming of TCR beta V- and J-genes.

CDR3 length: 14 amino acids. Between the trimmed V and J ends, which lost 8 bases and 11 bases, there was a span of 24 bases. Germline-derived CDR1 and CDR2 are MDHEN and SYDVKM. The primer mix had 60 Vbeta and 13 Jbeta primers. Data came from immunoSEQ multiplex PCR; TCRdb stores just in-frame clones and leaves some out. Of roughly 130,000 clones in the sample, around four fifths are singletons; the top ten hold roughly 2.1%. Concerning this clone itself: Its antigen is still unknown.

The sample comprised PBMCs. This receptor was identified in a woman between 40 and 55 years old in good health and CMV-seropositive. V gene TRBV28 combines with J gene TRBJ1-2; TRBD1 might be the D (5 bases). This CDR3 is CASGGQGALAKYTF. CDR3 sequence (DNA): TGTGCCAGCGGCGGCCAGGGTGCTTTGGCCAAATACACCTTC.